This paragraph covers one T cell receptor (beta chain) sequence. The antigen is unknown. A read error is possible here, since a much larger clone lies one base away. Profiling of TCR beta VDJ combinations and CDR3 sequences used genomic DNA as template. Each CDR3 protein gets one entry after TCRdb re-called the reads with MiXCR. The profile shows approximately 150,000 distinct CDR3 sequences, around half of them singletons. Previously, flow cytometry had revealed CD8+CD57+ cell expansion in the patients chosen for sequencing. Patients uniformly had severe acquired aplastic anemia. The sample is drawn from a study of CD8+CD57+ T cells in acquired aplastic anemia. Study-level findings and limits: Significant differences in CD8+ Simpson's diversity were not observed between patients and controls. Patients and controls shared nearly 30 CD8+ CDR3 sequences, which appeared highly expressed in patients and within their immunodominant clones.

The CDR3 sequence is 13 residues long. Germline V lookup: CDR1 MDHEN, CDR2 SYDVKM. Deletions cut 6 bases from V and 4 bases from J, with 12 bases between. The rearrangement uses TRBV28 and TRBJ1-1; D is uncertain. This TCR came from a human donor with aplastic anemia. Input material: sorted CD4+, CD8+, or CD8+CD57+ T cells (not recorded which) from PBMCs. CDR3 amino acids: CASSGPQSTEAFF. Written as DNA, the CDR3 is TGTGCCAGCAGCGGGCCTCAGAGCACTGAAGCTTTCTTT.